A single sample gave rise to the 8 T cell receptor beta chains below, sequenced in a study of T cell repertoires in cytomegalovirus infection. TCRdb used MiXCR to reprocess the reads, holding one entry per CDR3 protein. The profile shows about 76,000 distinct CDR3 sequences, more than 3.5% of them singletons. The sample comprised PBMCs. The receptors were gathered from a human donor in good health (CMV status not recorded). Some clones in this sample may be carry-over from other donors' samples.

This clonotype appeared a single time. CDR3 sequence: CASSFPGQGEVEQYF. The CDR3 DNA sequence: TGTGCCAGCAGTTTCCCGGGACAGGGTGAGGTCGAGCAGTACTTC. The gene calls are TRBV28 and TRBJ2-7; TRBD1 aligns across 9 bases. With 3 bases clipped from V and 6 bases from J, the junction kept 9 bases outside the gene matches. The CDR3 runs 15 residues. Germline loops: CDR1 MDHEN, CDR2 SYDVKM.

This clonotype was observed many times. CDR3 in amino acids: CASRGNTEAFF. As DNA, the CDR3 is TGTGCCAGCAGGGGCAATACTGAAGCTTTCTTT. The chain employs TRBV28 and TRBJ1-1; D gene unclear. Trimming cost V 6 bases and J 5 bases, with 7 bases left between them. The CDR3 has 11 amino acids. Looked up from germline, CDR1 is MDHEN and CDR2 is SYDVKM.

This clonotype has ten or more counts. J is TRBJ1-6 and V is TRBV5-8, with 7 bases identical to TRBD1. Germline trimming cut 4 bases from V and 11 bases from J; bases unmatched to any gene: 6. Germline CDR1 SGHTS, CDR2 YDEGEE. This CDR3 has 13 residues. In DNA form, the CDR3 reads TGTGCCAGCAGCCCCGACAGGGTAACACCCCTCCACTTT. Its translation is CASSPDRVTPLHF.

This clonotype was observed many times. The gene calls are TRBV7-6 and TRBJ2-3, with TRBD2 identical over 8 bases. Germline lookup yields CDR1 SGHVS and CDR2 FNYEAQ. Trimming removed 5 bases from V and 2 bases from J; junction bases left unmatched: 9. There are 16 residues in the CDR3. The CDR3 DNA follows: TGTGCCAGCAGCCGGGAGGGGGACGCCTCCACAGATACGCAGTATTTT. Translation gives CASSREGDASTDTQYF.

The table lists this clonotype with many counts. The rearrangement joins TRBV11-2 to TRBJ2-7; possibly TRBD1 or TRBD2 for D (5 bases each). This CDR3 contains 11 residues. V was shortened by 4 bases and J by 13 bases, with 14 bases between the two germline ends. Germline V gene data show CDR1 as SGHAT and CDR2 as FQNNGV. CDR3 DNA: TGTGCCAGCAGCTCAGGTGGGACCCCCTACTTC. Encoded protein: CASSSGGTPYF.

This clonotype was seen repeatedly, ten times or more. The chain links TRBV7-7 to TRBJ2-3, with 8 positions matching TRBD2. Trimming cost V 6 bases and J 6 bases; bases outside gene matches: 11. The germline CDR1 and CDR2 sequences are SSHAT and FNYEAQ (reference sequence). This CDR3 contains 15 residues. The CDR3 spells CASSEGGGPSDTQYF. CDR3 nucleotide sequence: TGTGCCAGCAGTGAGGGCGGGGGGCCTTCGGATACGCAGTATTTT.

This clonotype was seen ten or more times. The CDR3 DNA reads as TGTGCCAGCTCACCGTACCGGGAACTCCTTTGGTACGAGCAGTACTTC. Encoded protein: CASSPYRELLWYEQYF. The chain combines TRBV18 with TRBJ2-7; the D gene is possibly TRBD2 (5 bases). From germline, CDR1 is KGHSH and CDR2 LQKENI. Deletions cut 3 bases from V and 4 bases from J, with 19 bases between. The CDR3 has 16 residues.

This clonotype was counted ten times or more. This sequence joins TRBV7-2 and TRBJ2-7; no reliable D call. Germline lookup yields CDR1 SGHTA and CDR2 FQGNSA. Trimming removed 5 bases at V and 2 bases at J, with 19 bases between. The length of the CDR3 is 16 residues. CDR3 region: CASSLPRQLGTYEQYF. The CDR3, as DNA: TGTGCCAGCAGCCTCCCGCGGCAGCTGGGGACCTACGAGCAGTACTTC.